The clone carrying this T cell receptor beta chain was seen at least ten times. No antigen is known for it. This record belongs to a study of T-cell reconstitution after alpha-beta-depleted transplantation in children. Regarding the study as a whole: It was newly produced T cells that mostly accounted for T-cell counts and diversity one year after transplant. At day 60, the high TCRbeta diversity found in some patients originated from recipient T cells and thymic progenitors that had survived.

Unique molecular identifiers were used to barcode this TCRbeta library. TCRdb redid the calling of the PCR reads with MiXCR, one entry per CDR3 protein. Among under 850,000 distinct CDR3 sequences listed, less than 15% were seen once. After removal of 7 bases from V and 7 bases from J, the junction contained 8 bases not matched to a gene. The germline gives CDR1 SQVTM, CDR2 ANQGSEA. The CDR3 runs 13 residues. The chain recombines TRBV29-1 with TRBJ2-2, with TRBD1 matching 8 bases. This TCR derives from a girl aged 2-10 years with congenital amegakaryocytic thrombocytopenia, due to receive a stem cell transplant. The sample consisted of PBMCs, taken before TCRalphabeta/CD19-depleted stem cell transplant. The CDR3 loop reads CSAKDRADGELFF. DNA for the CDR3: TGCAGCGCAAAGGACAGGGCGGACGGGGAGCTGTTTTTT.